The text below deals with one TCR beta chain. Antigen unknown. Treatment noted: over 15 received Ad26.COV2.S at low or high dose, single or two shots; 5 received placebo; per-sample allocation not given. Day 63 following the first vaccine or placebo injection was when the samples were taken. TCRdb's copy holds only in-frame clones and misses some; the assay was immunoSEQ multiplex PCR. Found here are about 350,000 clones, about 88% of them singletons; the top ten hold 5.5% to 7%. The V end lost 4 bases, the J end lost 1 base, and 19 bases lay between the germline ends. CDR3 length: 16 residues. Germline loops: CDR1 SQVTM, CDR2 ANQGSEA. This record comes from a study of Ad26.COV2.S vaccination and SARS-CoV-2 variants. Notes on the study in general: Recipients given vaccine exceeded placebo recipients in spike-specific TCR breadth.

The chain joins TRBV29-1 to TRBJ1-2; tentatively, D is TRBD1 (6 bases). Material: peripheral blood, obtained in a trial of Ad26.COV2.S vaccine versus placebo. This clonotype originated in a person aged 18-65 years who received the Ad26.COV2.S COVID-19 vaccine or a placebo. CDR3 residues: CSVVFMQGTFNYGYTF. CDR3 bases: TGCAGCGTTGTCTTTATGCAGGGGACCTTTAACTATGGCTACACCTTC.